This TCR beta chain stems from a study of OX40 agonist ivuxolimab in advanced cancers. Looking at the study overall: Partial responses, seen in three patients, involved one hepatocellular carcinoma and two cutaneous melanomas. General study findings and limits: CD4+ and CD8+ blood T cells expanded clonally by week 6 at 0.1 to 3.0 mg/kg. It was also the case that some nonresponders had low normalized T-cell clonal expansion.

The CDR3 has 11 residues. V gave up 10 bases and J gave up 4 bases, with 9 bases separating them. Sequencing was performed with immunoSEQ multiplex PCR; in TCRdb, only in-frame clones are kept and a portion is missing. The sample has 100,000 to 130,000 clones; approximately 90% are singletons. Remarks on this clone: Its antigen is not identified.

V usage is TRBV23-1 and J usage is TRBJ2-3; D call uncertain. TRBV23-1 is treated as an ORF (open reading frame) with a function not yet certain. The TCR was taken from an adult with an advanced solid tumor such as melanoma, head and neck, liver or kidney cancer. The specimen was CD4+ or CD8+ T cells sorted from blood, collected in a trial of the OX40 agonist ivuxolimab. The DNA of the CDR3 is TGCGCCACCCCGGCCCCAGATACGCAGTATTTT. Protein sequence: CATPAPDTQYF.